These T cell receptor beta chains were read from a single sample in a study of blood T cells in healthy people across ages. MiXCR was run by TCRdb on the 5' RACE reads, yielding one entry per CDR3 protein. Altogether approximately 800,000 distinct CDR3 sequences are present, about 25% being singletons, with the ten largest covering approximately 3.7%. This sample was shared with a second study, whose subject was T cells of mothers and their children.

Material: blood. All receptors derive from a boy aged 5-17 years in good health. The CDR3 runs from the conserved cysteine through the conserved F or W. A D gene is named only where the DNA matches it firmly. Rows give clone size only sometimes, using once, few, many, or a class for an expanded clone.

d_call clone_size j_call v_call cdr3_nt cdr3_aa
NA NA TRBJ2-7 TRBV29-1 TGCAGCGTCGCTCCCGGGACAATCCCCTACGAGCAGTACTTC CSVAPGTIPYEQYF
NA few TRBJ2-7 TRBV4-3 TGCGCCAGCAGCCAAGAATGGAGCTCCTACGAGCAGTACTTC CASSQEWSSYEQYF
NA many TRBJ2-4 TRBV29-1 TGCAGCGCCCAACGCGGCGGAAACATTCAGTACTTC CSAQRGGNIQYF
TRBD1 few TRBJ2-5 TRBV6-4 TGTGCCAACCAGGGGGCGAGGGAGACCCAGTACTTC CANQGARETQYF
NA few TRBJ2-7 TRBV27 TGTGCCAGCAGATTTTTCCCCGAGGGACACACCTACGAGCAGTACTTC CASRFFPEGHTYEQYF
NA NA TRBJ1-2 TRBV5-1 TGCGCCAGCAGCGTGGAAGCAGCTAACTATGGCTACACCTTC CASSVEAANYGYTF
NA many TRBJ1-4 TRBV5-1 TGCGCCAGCAGCTGGGGCAGGTCTAATGAAAAACTGTTTTTT CASSWGRSNEKLFF
NA NA TRBJ1-4 TRBV15 TGTGCCACCAGCAGTCAAGGGGATTATAATGAAAAACTGTTTTTT CATSSQGDYNEKLFF
TRBD2 few TRBJ2-1 TRBV13 TGTGCCAGTAGCACCGGGACTAGCGGGAGGATGGACTACAATGAGCAGTTCTTC CASSTGTSGRMDYNEQFF
TRBD2 NA TRBJ2-5 TRBV10-3 TGTGCCATCAGTCGACTAGCGGGGAACCAAGAGACCCAGTACTTC CAISRLAGNQETQYF